These 32 T cell receptor beta chains were sequenced from one sample in a study of T cell clonality in common variable immunodeficiency. Repertoires were generated with immunoSEQ multiplex PCR, while TCRdb's copy carries only in-frame clones and drops some. Singletons are absent from the sample, which has over 40,000 clones. The source material was peripheral blood mononuclear cells. The receptor set was obtained from a person between 18 and 69 years old in good health.

This clone was counted many times. The CDR3 extends 3 residues past the end of the read, so its final part is completed from the germline J gene. This chain uses TRBV5-1 with TRBJ2-2; possible D gene TRBD1, 6 bases. Trimming took off 5 bases at V and 0 bases at J, with 11 bases between the two ends. There are 15 residues in the CDR3. CDR1 is SGHRS and CDR2 is YFSETQ in the germline V gene. The part of the CDR3 DNA that was read is TGCGCCAGCAGAACTGGACAGACGAACACCGGGGAG. Its translation: CASRTGQTNTGE. The full CDR3 reads CASRTGQTNTGELFF.

At least ten counts were recorded for this clone. The read halts 3 residues ahead of the CDR3 end, with the missing end drawn from the germline J gene. The chain recombines TRBV5-1 with TRBJ1-1, with 10 nucleotides matching TRBD1. CDR3 size: 14 residues. J gave up 1 base and V 4 bases, and 1 base lay outside the gene matches. CDR1 and CDR2 from the germline V gene are SGHRS and YFSETQ. The CDR3 sequence is CASSRDRGNTEAFF. The CDR3 DNA, read in part, is TGCGCCAGCAGCCGGGACAGGGGGAACACTGAA.

There are many counts of this clone. The read is 3 residues too short to cover the CDR3 end, so that end is filled in from the germline J gene. The chain links TRBV12-3 or TRBV12-4 to TRBJ2-1; 9 bases agree with TRBD2. The trim removed 4 bases at V and 6 bases at J, leaving 7 bases unmatched. The CDR3 covers 15 residues. Partial CDR3 DNA: TGTGCCAGCAGTTCCGGACTAGCGCCAGGCAATGAG. Protein: CASSSGLAPGNE. The full CDR3 reads CASSSGLAPGNEQFF.

This clone was seen repeatedly, ten times or more. The read falls 3 residues short of the CDR3 end, and the missing part is taken from the germline J gene. The chain combines TRBV19 with TRBJ1-2; 9 bases align to TRBD1. The germline V gene encodes CDR1 LNHDA and CDR2 SQIVND (reference sequence). The junction had 4 bases not matched to a gene; V was cut back by 4 bases and J by 7 bases. The CDR3 covers 13 residues. The CDR3 loop is CASSTQGAGGYTF. The CDR3 bases that were read are TGTGCCAGTAGTACACAGGGGGCTGGTGGC.

This clone appeared many times. Sequencing ends 3 residues short of the CDR3 end; the germline J gene provides the rest. The genes are TRBV10-1 and TRBJ2-3; TRBD1 matches at 10 bases. The CDR3 is made up of 14 amino acids. Germline V gene data show CDR1 as WNHNN and CDR2 as SYGVQD (reference sequence). The CDR3 reads CASHWDRGDQPQYF. Incomplete CDR3 DNA: TGCGCCTCCCATTGGGACAGGGGAGATCAGCCG.

There are many counts of this clone. The read halts 3 residues ahead of the CDR3 end, with the missing end drawn from the germline J gene. The rearrangement uses TRBV7-8 and TRBJ2-1; D is perhaps TRBD2 (7 bases). V shed 1 base and J shed 7 bases, with 14 bases lying between them. In germline, CDR1 is SGHVS, CDR2 FQNEAQ. There are 15 residues in the CDR3. The covered CDR3 bases are TGTGCCAGCAGCTTAGGGGGGGGCCTTCGAAATGAG. Its translation is CASSLGGGLRNE. The whole CDR3 reads CASSLGGGLRNEQFF.

This clone was observed many times. An end of the junction does not agree with germline; a read error may underlie this. Read coverage stops 3 residues before the CDR3 terminus; the germline J gene supplies the remainder. The V call is TRBV4-2, the J call TRBJ1-2; 8 nucleotides agree with TRBD1. Germline V CDR1 and CDR2: LGHNA, YNFKEQ. The CDR3 consists of 15 residues. The covered CDR3 bases are TGCGCCAGCAGCCAAGAGGGGGCAGGGGGCGGCGGC. Translation gives CASSQEGAGGGG. The CDR3, in full, reads CASSQEGAGGGGYTF.

This clone was observed at least ten times. Here the CDR3 reads CASSRGTGSPYEQYF. The CDR3 bases that were read are TGTGCCAGCAGCAGAGGGACAGGGTCCCCCTACGAG. V is TRBV9 and J is TRBJ2-7; the match to TRBD1 covers 9 bases. The read halts 3 residues ahead of the CDR3 end, with the missing end drawn from the germline J gene. V dropped 4 bases and J dropped 2; count of bases not matched to a gene: 7. Per germline, CDR1 SGDLS and CDR2 YYNGEE. The CDR3 runs 15 residues.

This clone has ten or more counts. The read ends 3 residues shy of where the CDR3 ends; the end is completed using the germline J gene. The J gene is TRBJ2-1, the V gene TRBV11-2, with D unclear. CDR1 is SGHAT, CDR2 FQNNGV, per germline. The CDR3 loop spans 11 amino acids. V was clipped by 6 bases and J by 6 bases, with 6 bases between them. CDR3 DNA, as far as it was read: TGTGCCAGCAGTTTCGGCAATGAG. This codes for CASSFGNE. The complete CDR3 protein is CASSFGNEQFF.

This clone has at least ten counts. The read falls 3 residues short of the CDR3 end, and the missing part is taken from the germline J gene. J is TRBJ2-3 and V is TRBV5-8, with 9 bases matching TRBD2. The CDR3 runs 15 residues. The germline CDR1 and CDR2 sequences are SGHTS and YDEGEE. Trimming removed 0 bases from V and 3 bases from J; junction bases left unmatched: 2. The CDR3 bases that were read are TGTGCCAGCAGCTTGGGACTAGCGGAAACAGATACG. This gives the protein CASSLGLAETDT. The whole CDR3 region reads CASSLGLAETDTQYF. Full variable domain (rest looked up from reference TRBV5-8 and TRBJ2-3): EAGVTQSPTHLIKTRGQQATLRCSPISGHTSVYWYQQALGLGLQFLLWYDEGEERNRGNFPPRFSGRQFPNYSSELNVNALELEDSALYLCASSLGLAETDTQYFGPGTRLTVL.

Details on this clone: The read is 3 residues too short to cover the CDR3 end, so that end is filled in from the germline J gene. The V and J genes are TRBV19 and TRBJ1-2; a weak D match, TRBD1 (5 bases). Germline V gene lookup returns CDR1 LNHDA and CDR2 SQIVND (reference sequence). CDR3 size: 13 residues. The sequenced CDR3 bases are TGTGCCAGTTCAGGGCAGCCTTACTACGAC. It translates to CASSGQPYYD. The CDR3 reads in full as CASSGQPYYDYTF.

A remark on this clone: The read halts 3 residues ahead of the CDR3 end, with the missing end drawn from the germline J gene. The chain combines TRBV7-2 with TRBJ2-4; tentative D call: TRBD1 (5 bases). Germline V gene sequence: CDR1 SGHTA, CDR2 FQGNSA. This CDR3 is built from 13 residues. CDR3 sequence reads: CASSIQVVDGQYF. The part of the CDR3 DNA that was read is TGTGCCAGCAGCATACAGGTGGTGGACGGT.

The table lists this clone with many counts. CDR3: CSTTGIRGYTF. The covered CDR3 bases are TGCAGCACAACAGGGATCCGTGGC. The chain has TRBV29-1 and TRBJ1-2; a weak D match, TRBD1 (6 bases). The DNA ends 3 residues before the CDR3 does, and the rest of the CDR3 is filled in from the germline J gene. Germline V gene sequence: CDR1 SQVTM, CDR2 ANQGSEA. The CDR3 is 11 amino acids. The V gene lost 8 bases and the J gene lost 7 bases, with 14 bases spanning the gap.

This clone was counted ten times or more. This CDR3 is CASSLSPRGGGYEQYF. CDR3 bases read: TGTGCCAGCAGCTTGTCCCCGCGGGGGGGAGGCTACGAG. The rearrangement uses TRBV5-4 and TRBJ2-7; 9 bases align to TRBD2. The read falls 3 residues short of the CDR3 end, and the missing part is taken from the germline J gene. This CDR3 is built from 16 residues. Germline CDR1 and CDR2: SGHNT and YYREEE (reference sequence). Trimming cost V 1 base and J 3 bases; bases outside gene matches: 8.

This clone came up a few times. The sequenced fragment ends 3 residues before the CDR3 boundary, so the rest is inferred from the germline J gene. This rearrangement joins TRBV11-2 to TRBJ2-5; possible D gene TRBD1, 5 bases. The germline V gene encodes CDR1 SGHAT and CDR2 FQNNGV. The CDR3 sequence is 15 residues long. The V end lost 9 bases, the J end lost 0 bases, and 17 bases lay between the germline ends. The chain's CDR3 is CASQTAGQHQETQYF. Incomplete CDR3 DNA: TGTGCCAGTCAGACAGCCGGGCAGCACCAAGAGACC. Full variable domain (remainder filled in from reference TRBV11-2 and TRBJ2-5): EAGVAQSPRYKIIEKRQSVAFWCNPISGHATLYWYQQILGQGPKLLIQFQNNGVVDDSQLPKDRFSAERLKGVDSTLKIQPAKLEDSAVYLCASQTAGQHQETQYFGPGTRLLVL.

This clone came up many times. The observed sequence ends 3 residues before the CDR3 terminus, with the missing tail filled in from the germline J gene. The chain couples TRBV19 to TRBJ2-5, with 8 bases fitting TRBD2. Looked up from germline, CDR1 is LNHDA and CDR2 is SQIVND (reference sequence). This CDR3 is built from 14 residues. The V segment lost 0 bases and the J segment 5 bases; nucleotides outside the gene matches: 2. The covered CDR3 bases are TGTGCCAGTAGTATAGATCCGGGGGGGGAGACC. Residues: CASSIDPGGET. The whole CDR3 is CASSIDPGGETQYF.

This clone was recorded at least ten times. The read gets to within 3 residues of the CDR3 end, and the germline J gene fills in the rest. V and J are TRBV2 and TRBJ2-7; possibly TRBD1 for D (6 bases). The length of the CDR3 is 15 residues. V was shortened by 7 bases and J by 5 bases, with 21 bases between the two germline ends. Germline CDR1 reads SNHLY; CDR2 reads FYNNEI. The CDR3 reads CASTETTDRTDEQYF. CDR3 bases read: TGTGCCAGCACCGAGACAACAGACCGGACAGACGAG.

Comments on this clone: One end of the junction is discordant with germline, which a read error may explain. The read ends 3 residues shy of where the CDR3 ends; the end is completed using the germline J gene. V gene TRBV30 combines with J gene TRBJ1-3; unclear D gene. From germline, CDR1 is GTSNPN and CDR2 SVGIG (reference sequence). The CDR3 runs 13 residues. Partial CDR3 DNA: TGTGCCTGGAGTGCCCACCCAGGAAACACG. This translates into CAWSAHPGNT. The full-length CDR3 reads as CAWSAHPGNTIYF.

In the case of this clone: The CDR3 end lies 3 residues beyond the end of the read and is filled in from the germline J gene. This chain connects TRBV20-1 to TRBJ1-1; maybe TRBD1 (6 bases). The CDR3 has 12 residues. Germline lookup yields CDR1 DFQATT and CDR2 SNEGSKA (reference sequence). Trimming stripped 6 bases from V and 1 base from J, with 9 bases between. CDR3 DNA, as far as it was read: TGCAGTGCCGGCAGGGGGAACACTGAA. Translating gives CSAGRGNTE. The complete CDR3 protein is CSAGRGNTEAFF.

This clone was seen ten or more times. The CDR3 goes on 3 residues after the read ends, and that part is filled in from the germline J gene. The V gene is TRBV18, the J gene TRBJ1-1; D is unclear. Per the germline V gene, CDR1 is KGHSH and CDR2 is LQKENI. The CDR3 has 16 residues. The ends were cut back, 1 base at V and 4 bases at J, with 16 bases in the middle. Partial CDR3 DNA: TGTGCCAGCTCACCACTGCCGGGGTATGATGCCACTGAA. It specifies CASSPLPGYDATE. The complete CDR3 reads CASSPLPGYDATEAFF.

This clone was detected ten times or more. The read halts 3 residues ahead of the CDR3 end, with the missing end drawn from the germline J gene. This chain links TRBV6-2 or TRBV6-3 with TRBJ2-2; 8 bases are shared with TRBD1. This CDR3 has 16 residues. Germline V lookup: CDR1 MNHEY, CDR2 SVGEGT. CDR3: CASSYDWTGRNEKLFF. The sequenced CDR3 bases are TGTGCCAGCAGTTATGACTGGACAGGGAGAAATGAAAAG.

In its sample, this clone was seen many times. The sequence runs out 3 residues before the end of the CDR3; the remainder is reconstructed from the germline J gene. The rearrangement links TRBV20-1 to TRBJ2-5, with 13 nucleotides matching TRBD2. V lost 2 bases, J lost 4 bases, and 4 bases stayed unmatched. The CDR3 sequence is 15 residues long. Germline CDR1 DFQATT, CDR2 SNEGSKA (reference sequence). CDR3: CSARTSGGAGETQYF. CDR3 bases read: TGCAGTGCTAGAACTAGCGGGGGGGCCGGAGAGACC.

This clone has more than one count but fewer than ten. The read finishes 3 residues shy of the CDR3 end, and the germline J gene is used to complete it. V gene TRBV11-2 combines with J gene TRBJ2-2, with D maybe TRBD2 (7 bases). Germline V gene lookup returns CDR1 SGHAT and CDR2 FQNNGV. The CDR3 has 14 amino acids. CDR3 DNA, as far as it was read: TGTGCCAGCAGCTTCGGGGGGCCTAATGAAAAG. Amino acids: CASSFGGPNEK. The full-length CDR3 reads as CASSFGGPNEKLFF. Drawing the rest from reference TRBV11-2 and TRBJ2-2, the complete variable domain is EAGVAQSPRYKIIEKRQSVAFWCNPISGHATLYWYQQILGQGPKLLIQFQNNGVVDDSQLPKDRFSAERLKGVDSTLKIQPAKLEDSAVYLCASSFGGPNEKLFFGEGSRLTVL.

This clone has ten or more counts. The read ends 3 residues early relative to the CDR3; the germline J gene fills the gap. V gene TRBV10-3 combines with J gene TRBJ1-2; TRBD1 might be the D (5 bases). Germline V gene lookup returns CDR1 ENHRY and CDR2 SYGVKD. This CDR3 is built from 11 residues. The sequenced part of the CDR3 DNA is TGTGCCATCAGTGGCCAGGGCCTC. It is translated as CAISGQGL. The entire CDR3 is CAISGQGLYTF.

This clone was recorded many times. Sequencing ends 3 residues short of the CDR3 end; the germline J gene provides the rest. The J gene is TRBJ2-7, the V gene TRBV7-9; unclear D gene. Trimming stripped 5 bases from V and 2 bases from J, with 7 bases between. Germline-derived CDR1 and CDR2 are SEHNR and FQNEAQ (reference sequence). This CDR3 has 12 residues. The covered CDR3 bases are TGTGCCAGCAGCCAGAAAGCCTACGAG. It is translated as CASSQKAYE. The full CDR3 sequence reads CASSQKAYEQYF.

This clone was found many times. The CDR3 end falls 3 residues outside the read, so it is completed with the germline J gene. The rearrangement uses TRBV13 and TRBJ2-2; 9 nucleotides line up with TRBD2. The CDR3 is 18 residues long. V trimming: 4 bases; J trimming: 0 bases; junction bases outside the gene matches: 9. CDR1 and CDR2 from the germline V gene are PRHDT and FYEKMQ (reference sequence). The CDR3 sequence: CASSSRFASGTNTGELFF. The DNA read from the CDR3 is TGTGCCAGCAGCTCCCGATTTGCTAGCGGGACGAACACCGGGGAG.

At least ten counts were recorded for this clone. One junction end disagrees with the germline gene, perhaps due to a read error. CDR3 loop: CASSQVRTGEILSYGYTF. The DNA read from the CDR3 is TGCGCCAGCAGCCAAGTCCGGACAGGGGAAATCCTCAGCTATGGC. V usage is TRBV4-2 and J usage is TRBJ1-2, with TRBD1 matching 9 bases. The read ends 3 residues shy of where the CDR3 ends; the end is completed using the germline J gene. This CDR3 has 18 amino acids. CDR1 and CDR2 from the germline V gene are LGHNA and YNFKEQ.

This clone was recorded at least ten times. Sequencing ends 3 residues short of the CDR3 end; the germline J gene provides the rest. V and J are TRBV5-1 and TRBJ2-2; 9 bases match TRBD2. The V and J ends lost 0 bases and 4 bases, in that order; junction bases with no gene match: 7. The CDR3 covers 17 residues. CDR1 SGHRS and CDR2 YFSETQ come from the germline V gene. Incomplete CDR3 DNA: TGCGCCAGCAGCTTGGCTCTGCGCGGGGGGGCCACCGGGGAG. Encoded protein: CASSLALRGGATGE. The full-length CDR3 reads as CASSLALRGGATGELFF.

This clone was seen repeatedly, ten times or more. The read comes to an end 3 residues before the CDR3 does, leaving the germline J gene to fill in the end. The V and J genes are TRBV29-1 and TRBJ2-7, with 7 nucleotides matching TRBD2. Germline CDR1 reads SQVTM; CDR2 reads ANQGSEA. The CDR3 covers 13 residues. V was pared by 7 bases and J by 2 bases, with 8 bases of the junction left unmatched. The CDR3 loop reads CSGGLGAAYEQYF. The sequenced part of the CDR3 DNA is TGCAGCGGCGGACTAGGGGCTGCCTACGAG.

This clone was found many times. Coverage ceases 3 residues before the CDR3 finishes, and the germline J gene fills in the end. The rearrangement uses TRBV20-1 and TRBJ2-5; no clear D. Germline CDR1 and CDR2: DFQATT and SNEGSKA (reference sequence). Trimming took 0 bases from V and 7 from J, leaving 12 bases between them. The CDR3 runs to 13 residues. Partial CDR3 DNA: TGCAGTGCTAGAGATCTGGGCTTCGGGACC. Protein: CSARDLGFGT. The whole CDR3 reads CSARDLGFGTQYF.

In regard to this clone: The sequenced fragment ends 3 residues before the CDR3 boundary, so the rest is inferred from the germline J gene. The rearrangement links TRBV19 to TRBJ2-1; D gene uncertain. V shed 1 base and J shed 8 bases, with 9 bases lying between them. The CDR3 spans 13 residues. The V gene's germline CDR1 is LNHDA and CDR2 SQIVND (reference sequence). Partial CDR3 DNA: TGTGCCAGTAGTATAGGATCACCGGATGAG. It specifies CASSIGSPDE. The CDR3 reads in full as CASSIGSPDEQFF.

This clone has a count of ten or more. The read falls 3 residues short of the CDR3 end, and the missing part is taken from the germline J gene. This chain links TRBV6-1 with TRBJ1-3; the D is unclear. The CDR3 has 16 amino acids. Per germline, CDR1 MNHNS and CDR2 SASEGT. The V end was cut by 2 bases, the J end by 4 bases, with 15 bases between. CDR3 bases read: TGTGCCAGCAGTGAAACGGCAGCCGCCAGGGGAAACACC. Protein: CASSETAAARGNT. The complete CDR3 protein is CASSETAAARGNTIYF.